Shown below are 24 T cell receptor beta chains from a single sample sequenced in a study of Tregs in tolerant kidney transplant recipients. Using immunoSEQ multiplex PCR, the repertoire was profiled, and TCRdb retains in-frame clones only, with some absent. The listing records some 25,000 clones. Recipients received nonmyeloablative bone marrow transplants from related graft donors, with transient mixed chimerism. The specimen comprised CD4+ T cells from blood (PBMCs), sampled 6 months after the transplant. These receptors were obtained from a human patient who received a combined kidney and bone marrow transplant. Among the T cells, some may be from the graft donor.

A word on this clone: The sequence runs out 3 residues before the end of the CDR3; the remainder is reconstructed from the germline J gene. The rearrangement joins TRBV7-2 to TRBJ1-2; 7 nucleotides align to TRBD1. The CDR3 is 13 residues long. CDR1 is SGHTA and CDR2 is FQGNSA in the germline V gene. The CDR3 DNA, read in part, is TGTGCCAGCAGCTTAGGACAGGGAGGGGGC. Translation gives CASSLGQGGG. In full, the CDR3 reads CASSLGQGGGYTF.

Worth noting for this clone: Sequencing ends 3 residues short of the CDR3 end; the germline J gene provides the rest. The chain carries TRBV5-5 and TRBJ1-5; 8 nucleotides line up with TRBD1. CDR1 SGHKS and CDR2 YYEKEE come from the germline V gene (reference sequence). The J segment lost 4 bases and the V segment lost 4 bases, leaving 7 bases of the junction unmatched. The CDR3 has 15 amino acids. The sequenced part of the CDR3 DNA is TGTGCCAGCAGCATCAGGACAGGGTTAAATCAGCCC. Protein sequence: CASSIRTGLNQP. The full CDR3 sequence reads CASSIRTGLNQPQHF.

With respect to this clone: With the read ending 3 residues before the CDR3 end, the germline J gene is used to fill in that end. The V gene is TRBV23-1, the J gene TRBJ2-5; TRBD2 matches at 9 bases. TRBV23-1 is designated an ORF whose function remains uncertain. With 9 bases clipped from V and 3 bases from J, the junction kept 23 bases outside the gene matches. CDR3 length: 19 amino acids. CDR3 DNA, as far as it was read: TGCGCCAGAGACACCGCGCCGGGGACTAGCAAACCTGGGGAAGAGACC. It translates to CARDTAPGTSKPGEET. The entire CDR3 protein is CARDTAPGTSKPGEETQYF.

CDR3 bases read: TGTGCCAGCAGTGTGTCCCAGGGGGTCTACGAG. This sequence encodes CASSVSQGVYE. The whole CDR3 sequence is CASSVSQGVYEQYF. The V call is TRBV6-1, the J call TRBJ2-7, with 7 nucleotides matching TRBD1. With the read ending 3 residues before the CDR3 end, the germline J gene is used to fill in that end. Germline CDR1 and CDR2: MNHNS and SASEGT. V was pared by 4 bases and J by 3 bases, with 6 bases of the junction left unmatched. CDR3 length: 14 residues.

With respect to this clone: Coverage ceases 3 residues before the CDR3 finishes, and the germline J gene fills in the end. The chain links TRBV18 to TRBJ2-7; tentative D call: TRBD1 (5 bases). Trimming cost V 1 base and J 1 base, with 8 bases left between them. This CDR3 spans 14 amino acids. Germline-derived CDR1 and CDR2 are KGHSH and LQKENI. The sequenced CDR3 bases are TGTGCCAGCTCACCACAGCAGGGATCCTACGAG. Translation: CASSPQQGSYE. The whole CDR3 sequence reads CASSPQQGSYEQYF.

Note on this clone: The read stops 3 residues short of the end of the CDR3; the missing end is completed from the germline J gene. The J gene is TRBJ1-2, the V gene TRBV7-2; the match to TRBD1 covers 8 bases. CDR1 SGHTA and CDR2 FQGNSA come from the germline V gene. There are 14 residues in the CDR3. The sequenced part of the CDR3 DNA is TGTGCCAGCAGCCCCGAACCGGGACAGGAGCGC. Its protein product is CASSPEPGQER. The whole CDR3 protein is CASSPEPGQERYTF.

Of note for this clone: The sequence runs out 3 residues before the end of the CDR3; the remainder is reconstructed from the germline J gene. The J gene is TRBJ1-5, the V gene TRBV19; 10 nucleotides match TRBD1. Germline V gene sequence: CDR1 LNHDA, CDR2 SQIVND (reference sequence). V lost 7 bases and J lost 6; bases outside the gene matches: 6. The CDR3 extends over 14 amino acids. The CDR3 sequence: CASTSDRGVQPQHF. Partial CDR3 DNA: TGTGCCAGTACCTCGGACAGGGGGGTTCAGCCC.

Details on this clone: The observed sequence ends 3 residues before the CDR3 terminus, with the missing tail filled in from the germline J gene. The chain has TRBV29-1 and TRBJ2-7; D is ambiguous. This CDR3 comprises 12 residues. The germline V and J ends were trimmed by 5 bases and 5 bases, with 13 bases remaining between them. CDR1 and CDR2 from the germline V gene are SQVTM and ANQGSEA. The DNA read from the CDR3 is TGCAGCGTTAGCCCGAGTCGCAACGAG. This translates into CSVSPSRNE. The whole CDR3 reads CSVSPSRNEQYF.

As to this clone: The read halts 3 residues ahead of the CDR3 end, with the missing end drawn from the germline J gene. The genes are TRBV29-1 and TRBJ1-2; 10 positions agree with TRBD1. With V trimmed by 5 bases and J by 5 bases, 8 bases remained unmatched. Germline assignment: CDR1 SQVTM and CDR2 ANQGSEA. The CDR3 sequence is 14 residues long. The part of the CDR3 DNA that was read is TGCAGCGTTAGTCGGGACAGGGGTCTGTATGGC. Its protein product is CSVSRDRGLYG. The full CDR3 is CSVSRDRGLYGYTF.

CDR3 sequence reads: CAISEGASGETQYF. The sequenced part of the CDR3 DNA is TGTGCCATCAGTGAGGGGGCTAGCGGGGAGACC. J is TRBJ2-5 and V is TRBV10-3; 8 bases agree with TRBD2. The read falls 3 residues short of the CDR3 end, and the missing part is taken from the germline J gene. The V gene end was trimmed by 2 bases and the J gene end by 5 bases; junction bases not matched to a gene: 4. Germline values: CDR1 ENHRY, CDR2 SYGVKD. The CDR3 consists of 14 residues.

CDR3 DNA, as far as it was read: TGTGCCATCAGTGAAATGCTAGACGAG. This gives the protein CAISEMLDE. The whole CDR3 protein reads CAISEMLDEQYF. V is TRBV10-3 and J is TRBJ2-7; D is uncertain. The read ends 3 residues early relative to the CDR3; the germline J gene fills the gap. Germline lookup yields CDR1 ENHRY and CDR2 SYGVKD. V was clipped by 3 bases and J by 5 bases, with 8 bases between them. The CDR3 is made up of 12 amino acids.

A note on this clone: The read finishes 3 residues shy of the CDR3 end, and the germline J gene is used to complete it. The V and J genes are TRBV7-8 and TRBJ2-2; D possibly corresponds to TRBD1 (6 bases). The CDR3 has 15 residues. Germline V lookup: CDR1 SGHVS, CDR2 FQNEAQ. The germline V and J ends were trimmed by 5 bases and 1 base, with 11 bases remaining between them. The part of the CDR3 DNA that was read is TGTGCCAGCAGCCGACGGGACATGAACACCGGGGAG. It codes for CASSRRDMNTGE. The CDR3 as a whole reads CASSRRDMNTGELFF.

Worth noting for this clone: The read terminates 3 residues ahead of where the CDR3 ends, so the germline J gene completes it. V usage is TRBV20-1 and J usage is TRBJ1-4; D is unclear. Germline loops: CDR1 DFQATT, CDR2 SNEGSKA (reference sequence). The CDR3 extends over 13 amino acids. Trimming removed 0 bases at V and 8 bases at J, with 10 bases between. The DNA read from the CDR3 is TGCAGTGCTAGAGACTCAAACGGGGAAAAA. It specifies CSARDSNGEK. Given in full, the CDR3 is CSARDSNGEKLFF.

About this clone itself: The read gets to within 3 residues of the CDR3 end, and the germline J gene fills in the rest. The rearrangement uses TRBV12-5 and TRBJ2-3; D ambiguous. In germline, CDR1 is LGHNT, CDR2 FRNRAP. There are 18 residues in the CDR3. The V end was cut by 0 bases, the J end by 2 bases, with 18 bases between. The chain's CDR3 is CASGLVLAYQASTDTQYF. The sequenced CDR3 bases are TGTGCTAGTGGTTTGGTACTTGCCTACCAAGCTTCCACAGATACG.

Remarks on this clone: The CDR3 is cut off 3 residues early in the read; its end comes from the germline J gene. The chain carries TRBV6-2 or TRBV6-3 and TRBJ2-2; possibly TRBD1 for D (5 bases). CDR1 is MNHEY, CDR2 SVGEGT, per germline. The CDR3 loop spans 15 amino acids. Trimming removed 4 bases from V and 4 bases from J, with 13 bases in between. This chain's CDR3 is CASSSRQGATGELFF. Incomplete CDR3 DNA: TGTGCCAGCAGTTCTCGGCAGGGCGCCACCGGGGAG.

With regard to this clone: The read terminates 3 residues ahead of where the CDR3 ends, so the germline J gene completes it. The genes are TRBV19 and TRBJ2-2; 9 bases are shared with TRBD2. J lost 6 bases, V lost 5 bases, and 13 bases had no gene match. CDR1 is LNHDA and CDR2 is SQIVND in the germline V gene (reference sequence). The CDR3 length is 17 residues. CDR3 DNA (partial): TGTGCCAGTAGTGAGGGGTTTAGCGGGAGACGTCCCGGGGAG. Its translation: CASSEGFSGRRPGE. The CDR3, in full, reads CASSEGFSGRRPGELFF. Full variable domain (missing parts from reference TRBV19 and TRBJ2-2): DGGITQSPKYLFRKEGQNVTLSCEQNLNHDAMYWYRQDPGQGLRLIYYSQIVNDFQKGDIAEGYSVSREKKESFPLTVTSAQKNPTAFYLCASSEGFSGRRPGELFFGEGSRLTVL.

Comment on this clone: The CDR3 end is not reached by the read, which stops 3 residues before it; the germline J gene fills it in. This sequence joins TRBV20-1 and TRBJ2-2, with 7 bases matching TRBD1. The J segment lost 4 bases and the V segment lost 0 bases, leaving 11 bases of the junction unmatched. The length of the CDR3 is 17 residues. Germline lookup yields CDR1 DFQATT and CDR2 SNEGSKA (reference sequence). The CDR3 here is CSAREQRRTGGTGELFF. The sequenced CDR3 bases are TGCAGTGCTAGAGAGCAGCGAAGGACAGGCGGCACCGGGGAG.

As to this clone: The CDR3 extends 3 residues past the end of the read, so its final part is completed from the germline J gene. V and J are TRBV19 and TRBJ2-7, with D perhaps matching TRBD2 (5 bases). Trimming shortened V by 4 bases and J by 4 bases, and 5 bases separated the two germline ends. CDR3 length: 11 residues. Germline-derived CDR1 and CDR2 are LNHDA and SQIVND (reference sequence). CDR3 bases read: TGTGCCAGTAGTACGGGGTACGAG. It is translated as CASSTGYE. The whole CDR3 region reads CASSTGYEQYF.

About this clone itself: The read halts 3 residues ahead of the CDR3 end, with the missing end drawn from the germline J gene. V gene TRBV7-9 combines with J gene TRBJ2-4, with D possibly TRBD1 on 6 matching bases. Germline loops: CDR1 SEHNR, CDR2 FQNEAQ (reference sequence). The V gene lost 3 bases and the J gene lost 0 bases, with 9 bases spanning the gap. The CDR3 consists of 15 residues. CDR3 DNA (partial): TGTGCCAGCAGCTTTGACAGGCCAGCCAAAAACATT. This translates into CASSFDRPAKNI. The whole CDR3 protein is CASSFDRPAKNIQYF.

This clone registers medium-sized by frequency. The read terminates 3 residues ahead of where the CDR3 ends, so the germline J gene completes it. This chain joins TRBV20-1 and TRBJ1-1, with 8 bases that match TRBD1. The CDR3 loop spans 13 amino acids. From germline, CDR1 is DFQATT and CDR2 SNEGSKA (reference sequence). Unmatched junction bases numbered 5, after V lost 5 bases and J lost 3 bases. The CDR3 is CSAVDRGDTEAFF. Partial CDR3 DNA: TGCAGTGCTGTAGACAGGGGAGACACTGAA.

With regard to this clone: The CDR3 goes on 3 residues after the read ends, and that part is filled in from the germline J gene. J is TRBJ1-1 and V is TRBV5-4, with 9 nucleotides matching TRBD1. This CDR3 comprises 15 residues. CDR1 SGHNT and CDR2 YYREEE come from the germline V gene (reference sequence). Trimming removed 0 bases from V and 2 bases from J; junction bases left unmatched: 2. CDR3: CASSLVTGGNTEAFF. Incomplete CDR3 DNA: TGTGCCAGCAGCTTGGTGACAGGGGGAAACACTGAA.

This clone is labeled medium-sized based on frequency. The sequence runs out 3 residues before the end of the CDR3; the remainder is reconstructed from the germline J gene. The genes are TRBV19 and TRBJ2-2; weak D call: TRBD1 (6 bases). The CDR3 has 15 residues. The V end lost 7 bases, the J end lost 5 bases, and 17 bases lay between the germline ends. CDR1 and CDR2 (germline): LNHDA, SQIVND (reference sequence). The sequenced part of the CDR3 DNA is TGTGCCAGTACTAGGCAGGGGCGGAGAACCGGGGAG. As protein: CASTRQGRRTGE. The complete CDR3 sequence is CASTRQGRRTGELFF.

As concerns this clone: The read ends 3 residues shy of where the CDR3 ends; the end is completed using the germline J gene. This sequence joins TRBV11-2 and TRBJ1-4; tentatively, D is TRBD1 (6 bases). CDR1 is SGHAT, CDR2 FQNNGV, per germline. CDR3 length equals 15 residues. The ends were cut back, 0 bases at V and 5 bases at J, with 10 bases in the middle. Partial CDR3 DNA: TGTGCCAGCAGCTTAGATGGGGGCGTAAATGAAAAA. The encoded protein is CASSLDGGVNEK. In full, the CDR3 reads CASSLDGGVNEKLFF.

With regard to this clone: The CDR3 is cut off 3 residues early in the read; its end comes from the germline J gene. The chain recombines TRBV30 with TRBJ2-5, with TRBD2 as a possible D gene (7 bases). Germline values: CDR1 GTSNPN, CDR2 SVGIG (reference sequence). CDR3 length: 13 amino acids. Trimming cost V 4 bases and J 4 bases, with 13 bases left between them. The CDR3 protein is CAWKGGRRETQYF. Partial CDR3 DNA: TGTGCCTGGAAGGGGGGGCGCAGAGAGACC.